A selection of T cell receptor beta chains follows, all from one sample in a study of shared clonotypes between healthy human individuals. Generated by immunoSEQ multiplex PCR, the TCRdb table keeps only in-frame clones and is missing some. The data hold just under 350,000 clones, with around 70% observed a single time. The specimen was memory CD4+ T cells sorted from blood. The receptors were gathered from a man younger than 45 in good health. The CDR3 runs from the conserved cysteine through the conserved F or W.

V	J	CDR3
TRBV5-1	TRBJ1-1	CASSPGGARAEAFF
TRBV5-1	TRBJ2-3	CASSLFQGPSTDTQYF
TRBV10-2	TRBJ1-1	CASSDRGVTEAFF
TRBV9	TRBJ1-3	CASSVASSGNTIYF
TRBV6-1	TRBJ2-4	CASSARPLDTLAQYF
TRBV10-1	TRBJ2-1	CASSELAGRNEQFF
TRBV11-2	TRBJ2-5	CASSLSRETQYF
TRBV5-1	TRBJ2-7	CASSLKGLAGVSSYEQYF
TRBV5-5	TRBJ2-7	CASSLGPKPYEQYF
TRBV27	TRBJ2-7	CAIGTELYEQYF
TRBV18	TRBJ1-2	CASSPMSAGLVNYGYTF
TRBV19	TRBJ2-5	CASTSGTSGSLTQYF
TRBV7-3	TRBJ2-1	CASSLLGGSYNEQFF
TRBV18	TRBJ2-1	CASSPPLGSGTYNEQFF
TRBV9	TRBJ2-7	CASSVGGLEEQYF
TRBV18	TRBJ2-3	CASSPPTSADYTDTQYF
TRBV5-1	TRBJ1-1	CASSLDTPGTEAFF
TRBV28	TRBJ1-5	CASTLGSQGITQPQHF
TRBV29-1	TRBJ2-7	CSVRQGGGYEQYF
TRBV18	TRBJ2-1	CASSPASSGEQFF
TRBV11-2	TRBJ1-5	CASSLGIGGNQPQHF
TRBV28	TRBJ2-5	CASRGTGFQETQYF
TRBV19	TRBJ2-5	CASSRPAQETQYF
TRBV2	TRBJ1-5	CASNPSPGSKPQHF
TRBV5-1	TRBJ2-1	CASSLRGLAVNEQFF
TRBV21-1	TRBJ1-1	CASSDRDRGALGNTEAFF
TRBV19	TRBJ1-2	CASSIAGRGPNYGYTF
TRBV29-1	TRBJ1-3	CSVGGGNTIYF
TRBV5-1	TRBJ1-1	CASSFMGAAPEAFF
TRBV5-1	TRBJ2-3	CASSLVGGDTQYF
TRBV5-1	TRBJ2-2	CASSLSSGRGSGELFF
TRBV7-2	TRBJ2-7	CASSLDRGGEQYF